The present T cell receptor (beta chain) was sequenced within a study of blood T cell repertoires in COVID-19. The wider study: From T cells, B-cell-depleted T cells, or PBMCs came the material, which was cDNA or gDNA.

Germline CDR1 reads ENHRY; CDR2 reads SYGVKD. Losses at the gene ends were 2 bases for V and 6 bases for J; bases not matched to a gene: 6. The CDR3 has 16 amino acids. Under the authors' procedure: By means of reference gene primer amplification, nucleated cell counts were estimated. Measured with immunoSEQ multiplex PCR; TCRdb has only the in-frame clones, and not every one. The V and J calls and clone size come from that table; D and trimming were worked out from the DNA. The table has tens of thousands of clones, around 86% seen once. The V gene is TRBV10-3, the J gene TRBJ2-3; 12 bases match TRBD2. This receptor was taken from a man between 45 and 60 years old with active or convalescent COVID-19. Sample: peripheral blood. The CDR3 coding sequence is TGTGCCATCAGTGAGACGCCTAGCGGGAGGGTGGATACGCAGTATTTT. It yields the protein CAISETPSGRVDTQYF.